The present T cell receptor (beta chain) was sequenced within a study of CD8+ T cells in alopecia areata. Study-level background: Disease severity was quantified as SALT score of affected scalp area. Broader study findings: Administration of tofacitinib significantly diminished scalp clonality and expanded CD8+ clones within the top 100. Many expanded lesional clones persisted in scalp and blood during tofacitinib.

Treatment described: oral pan-JAK inhibitor, 5-10 mg twice daily. Alopecia areata patients gave lesional scalp punch biopsies and peripheral blood samples. The authors extracted RNA and reverse transcribed it into cDNA as the sequencing template. Some clones are missing from TCRdb's copy, which holds only in-frame ones; the method was immunoSEQ multiplex PCR. This table has roughly 46,000 clones, about 71% appearing once. This clone was seen a few times. The antigen is not known. The sample has other DNA sequences that encode this CDR3 too. The V end lost 3 bases, the J end lost 5 bases, and 7 bases lay between the germline ends. Germline V lookup: CDR1 SQVTM, CDR2 ANQGSEA. This CDR3 comprises 11 residues.

This TCR came from a human donor with alopecia areata. Sample: CD8+ T cells sorted from blood, taken at week 4, from a patient treated with tofacitinib. V and J are TRBV29-1 and TRBJ1-2; D ambiguous. The CDR3 sequence is CSVEGGYGYTF. The CDR3 DNA reads TGCAGCGTTGAGGGAGGTTATGGCTACACCTTC.